Shown below are 7 T cell receptor beta chains from a single sample sequenced in a study of T cell responses to AZD1222 COVID-19 vaccine (dated by TCRdb to the early 2020s). Libraries were built with the immunoSEQ multiplex PCR assay. This is the immuneACCESS table as TCRdb keeps it, with only in-frame sequences that have V and J called. A part of the clones is gone; compared with another copy, unresolved V genes explain less than half, and the rest is unexplained. This sample holds approximately 130,000 clones; roughly 90% were observed only once. Jointly, the top ten make up 1.5% to 2% of the sample. This sample's time point label indicates: baseline before first vaccination. The starting material was peripheral blood, obtained on day 0 of AZD1222 vaccination. The source is an adult in good health.

The gene calls are TRBV5-1 and TRBJ1-2, with D possibly TRBD1 on 5 matching bases. V lost 3 bases, J lost 4 bases, and 16 bases lay in between. There are 15 residues in the CDR3. CDR1 and CDR2 (germline): SGHRS, YFSETQ. CDR3 DNA sequence: TGCGCCAGCAGCTCGCTCATGACAGACGTCTATGGCTACACCTTC. It specifies CASSSLMTDVYGYTF.

This clone showed up just a few times. The chain links TRBV12-3 or TRBV12-4 to TRBJ2-1, with D possibly TRBD2 on 5 matching bases. The CDR3 runs to 12 residues. Between the trimmed V and J ends, which lost 6 bases and 6 bases, there was a span of 9 bases. In DNA, the CDR3 is TGTGCCAGCAGGTTCGAGGGCAATGAGCAGTTCTTC. Translation gives CASRFEGNEQFF.

This chain links TRBV2 with TRBJ2-1; the D is unclear. V was clipped by 0 bases and J by 4 bases, with 13 bases between them. Germline V gene lookup returns CDR1 SNHLY and CDR2 FYNNEI. The CDR3 extends over 16 amino acids. In DNA form, the CDR3 reads TGTGCCAGCAGTGAAGCGCGCGAGCTGGCATACAATGAGCAGTTCTTC. This codes for CASSEARELAYNEQFF.

The V call is TRBV5-1, the J call TRBJ2-1; 8 bases map to TRBD2. The ends lost 4 bases at V and 4 bases at J; junction bases unmatched: 10. The CDR3 contains 16 residues. From germline, CDR1 is SGHRS and CDR2 YFSETQ. CDR3 coding DNA: TGCGCCAGCAGCCCGGGAGGGACTAGTCTTTACAATGAGCAGTTCTTC. Protein: CASSPGGTSLYNEQFF.

This chain uses TRBV24-1 with TRBJ1-2; D is undetermined. The germline CDR1 and CDR2 sequences are KGHDR and SFDVKD. V lost 5 bases, J lost 8 bases, and 11 bases lay in between. This CDR3 is built from 12 residues. The CDR3 loop reads CATSGSSGGYTF. CDR3 nucleotide sequence: TGTGCCACCAGTGGTAGTTCGGGCGGCTACACCTTC.

V is TRBV10-3 and J is TRBJ1-5, with 9 bases that match TRBD1. The CDR3 loop spans 17 amino acids. The germline CDR1 and CDR2 sequences are ENHRY and SYGVKD. V dropped 0 bases and J dropped 0; count of bases not matched to a gene: 3. In nucleotides, the CDR3 is TGTGCCATCAGTGAGTCGGGACAGGGCAATAGCAATCAGCCCCAGCATTTT. Amino acids: CAISESGQGNSNQPQHF.

This clone was picked up one time. This chain links TRBV20-1 with TRBJ2-2; 7 bases fit TRBD2. J was trimmed by 9 bases and V by 6 bases; bases with no gene match: 4. The CDR3 totals 11 residues. From germline, CDR1 is DFQATT and CDR2 SNEGSKA (reference sequence). CDR3 nucleotides: TGCAGTGCCTCGACTAGCCGGGAGCTGTTTTTT. It codes for CSASTSRELFF.